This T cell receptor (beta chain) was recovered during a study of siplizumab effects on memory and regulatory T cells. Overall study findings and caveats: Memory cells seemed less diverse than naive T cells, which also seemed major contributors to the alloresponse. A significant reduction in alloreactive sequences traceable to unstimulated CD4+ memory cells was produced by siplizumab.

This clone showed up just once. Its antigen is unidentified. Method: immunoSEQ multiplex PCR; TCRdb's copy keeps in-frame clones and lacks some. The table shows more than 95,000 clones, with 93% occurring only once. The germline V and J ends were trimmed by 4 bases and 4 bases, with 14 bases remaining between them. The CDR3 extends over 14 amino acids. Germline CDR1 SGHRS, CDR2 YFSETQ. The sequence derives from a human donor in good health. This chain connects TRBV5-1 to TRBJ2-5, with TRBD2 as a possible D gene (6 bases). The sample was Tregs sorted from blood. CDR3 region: CASSRLAGLETQYF. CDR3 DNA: TGCGCCAGCAGCCGCCTTGCGGGGTTAGAGACCCAGTACTTC.